The 27 T cell receptor beta chains in this list originate from one sample, sequenced in a study of shared clonotypes between healthy human individuals. Generated by immunoSEQ multiplex PCR, the TCRdb table keeps only in-frame clones and is missing some. The sample lists about a million clones; 60% to 80% were seen once. Sequencing was performed on memory CD4+ T cells from PBMCs. Subset of the sample: CD45RA-negative fraction. All receptors derive from a man aged 18 to 30 in good health. Some clones in this sample may be carry-over from other donors' samples.

The rearrangement uses TRBV5-1 and TRBJ2-5, with 7 nucleotides matching TRBD1. The CDR3 is 14 amino acids. Germline assignment: CDR1 SGHRS and CDR2 YFSETQ. V shed 3 bases and J 4 bases; nucleotides not matched to a gene: 6. CDR3 in amino acids: CASSSSGGRETQYF. CDR3 DNA sequence: TGCGCCAGCAGCTCCTCAGGGGGTAGAGAGACCCAGTACTTC. Variable domain in full (rest from reference TRBV5-1 and TRBJ2-5): KAGVTQTPRYLIKTRGQQVTLSCSPISGHRSVSWYQQTPGQGLQFLFEYFSETQRNKGNFPGRFSGRQFSNSRSEMNVSTLELGDSALYLCASSSSGGRETQYFGPGTRLLVL.

Remarks on this clone: Since a much larger clone is just one base distant, this may be a read error. The V call is TRBV6-1, the J call TRBJ2-2; no reliable D call. This CDR3 contains 11 residues. The ends were cut back, 7 bases at V and 2 bases at J, with 2 bases in the middle. Germline V gene sequence: CDR1 MNHNS, CDR2 SASEGT. This CDR3 is CASKNTGELFF. The CDR3, as DNA: TGTGCCAGCAAAAACACCGGGGAGCTGTTTTTT.

The J gene is TRBJ2-7, the V gene TRBV7-8; D not resolved. The CDR3 is 17 residues long. CDR1 SGHVS and CDR2 FQNEAQ come from the germline V gene. V dropped 5 bases and J dropped 3 bases, with 23 bases sitting between them. DNA for the CDR3: TGTGCCAGCAGCCCCCAATTCGAGCGTCGACTGCTCTACGAGCAGTACTTC. Translating gives CASSPQFERRLLYEQYF.

This clone was seen a handful of times. This may be a read error: a much more frequent sequence differs by one nucleotide. In the same sample, other DNA sequences code for this CDR3. The rearrangement uses TRBV5-4 and TRBJ2-1, with 11 bases lining up with TRBD2. This CDR3 comprises 15 residues. The junction had 3 bases not matched to a gene; V was cut back by 4 bases and J by 3 bases. Germline V lookup: CDR1 SGHNT, CDR2 YYREEE (reference sequence). CDR3 region: CASSPGTSGYNEQFF. DNA of the CDR3: TGTGCCAGCAGCCCCGGGACTAGCGGCTACAATGAGCAGTTCTTC.

V and J are TRBV6-1 and TRBJ1-3; tentatively, D is TRBD1 (6 bases). Per germline, CDR1 MNHNS and CDR2 SASEGT. Trimming removed 7 bases at V and 8 bases at J, with 9 bases between. This CDR3 has 11 residues. This chain's CDR3 is CASNREYTIYF. The CDR3 coding sequence is TGTGCCAGCAACAGGGAATACACCATATATTTT.

The chain uses TRBV28 and TRBJ2-7; tentative D call: TRBD1 (6 bases). Germline V gene sequence: CDR1 MDHEN, CDR2 SYDVKM. Trimming removed 8 bases at V and 3 bases at J, with 14 bases between. This CDR3 spans 13 amino acids. The CDR3 bases are TGTGCCAGCCGGAGGTCAGGGGTCTACGAGCAGTACTTC. This gives the protein CASRRSGVYEQYF.

The chain combines TRBV7-6 with TRBJ2-1; D may correspond to TRBD1 or TRBD2 (5 bases each). The CDR3 is 13 amino acids. V shed 1 base and J shed 10 bases, with 11 bases lying between them. Germline CDR1 reads SGHVS; CDR2 reads FNYEAQ. CDR3 region: CASSLGTWGEQFF. In DNA, the CDR3 is TGTGCCAGCAGCTTAGGGACCTGGGGGGAGCAGTTCTTC.

Only a few counts were recorded for this clone. The chain combines TRBV21-1 with TRBJ2-5; the table's D gene call, TRBD1, was not cross checked with the DNA. TRBV21-1 is listed as a pseudogene. The CDR3 covers 14 residues. In DNA, the CDR3 is TGTGCCAGCAGCAAAGAGGCAGGTCAAGAGACCCAGTACTTC. Amino acid sequence: CASSKEAGQETQYF.

The gene calls are TRBV2 and TRBJ1-5; no firm D call. The CDR3 has 14 residues. Germline CDR1 SNHLY, CDR2 FYNNEI. Trimming cost V 2 bases and J 7 bases, with 12 bases left between them. The DNA of the CDR3 is TGTGCCAGCAGTGAAAATGGAGTAACGCAGCCCCAGCATTTT. Its protein product is CASSENGVTQPQHF.

J is TRBJ2-7 and V is TRBV2; D might be TRBD1 (5 bases). CDR3 size: 14 residues. V lost 1 base and J lost 6, with 13 bases in between. The germline V gene has CDR1 SNHLY and CDR2 FYNNEI. The CDR3 sequence is CASSEGWQGGEQYF. The DNA for the CDR3 is TGTGCCAGCAGTGAAGGGTGGCAGGGTGGCGAGCAGTACTTC. Variable domain in full (rest from reference TRBV2 and TRBJ2-7): EPEVTQTPSHQVTQMGQEVILRCVPISNHLYFYWYRQILGQKVEFLVSFYNNEISEKSEIFDDQFSVERPDGSNFTLKIRSTKLEDSAMYFCASSEGWQGGEQYFGPGTRLTVT.

Points on this clone: This may be a read error: a much more frequent sequence differs by one nucleotide. Different DNA sequences within this sample yield the same CDR3. The J gene is TRBJ2-5, the V gene TRBV5-1; the D is unclear. The V end lost 2 bases, the J end lost 5 bases, and 4 bases lay between the germline ends. Germline-derived CDR1 and CDR2 are SGHRS and YFSETQ. This CDR3 contains 11 residues. DNA of the CDR3: TGCGCCAGCAGCTTACAGGAGACCCAGTACTTC. This codes for CASSLQETQYF. The full variable domain, its missing parts supplied by reference TRBV5-1 and TRBJ2-5, is KAGVTQTPRYLIKTRGQQVTLSCSPISGHRSVSWYQQTPGQGLQFLFEYFSETQRNKGNFPGRFSGRQFSNSRSEMNVSTLELGDSALYLCASSLQETQYFGPGTRLLVL.

This clone was seen once. The chain combines TRBV6-1 with TRBJ1-2; D remains ambiguous. There are 13 residues in the CDR3. Per germline, CDR1 MNHNS and CDR2 SASEGT. Trimming pared 3 bases from V and 2 bases from J, leaving 7 bases between. CDR3 region: CASSEYSNYGYTF. For the CDR3, the DNA is TGTGCCAGCAGTGAGTACAGCAACTATGGCTACACCTTC.

In this sample, this clone turned up many times. CDR3 sequence: CASSLEGGRANEQFF. The CDR3 DNA reads as TGCGCCAGCAGCTTGGAGGGCGGGAGGGCCAATGAGCAGTTCTTC. The V and J genes are TRBV5-1 and TRBJ2-1; TRBD2 matches at 9 bases. The CDR3 length is 15 residues. The ends lost 0 bases at V and 6 bases at J; junction bases unmatched: 4. Germline V CDR1 and CDR2: SGHRS, YFSETQ.

Regarding this clone: Other DNA sequences of this sample code for an identical CDR3. This chain joins TRBV7-2 and TRBJ2-3, with D possibly TRBD2 on 5 matching bases. Germline-derived CDR1 and CDR2 are SGHTA and FQGNSA. Deletions cut 3 bases from V and 4 bases from J, with 8 bases between. The CDR3 consists of 13 residues. The CDR3 loop reads CASSLVRADTQYF. CDR3 sequence (DNA): TGTGCCAGCAGCTTGGTGAGGGCAGATACGCAGTATTTT.

The chain combines TRBV6-5 with TRBJ2-3; 7 bases are a match to TRBD1. The CDR3 contains 15 residues. V was clipped by 6 bases and J by 6 bases; unmatched bases: 12. Germline V gene lookup returns CDR1 MNHEY and CDR2 SVGAGI. The CDR3 sequence is CASRLGQTPADTQYF. CDR3 coding DNA: TGTGCCAGCAGACTGGGACAGACCCCGGCGGATACGCAGTATTTT.

The chain couples TRBV6-1 to TRBJ2-5; no firm D call. Germline loops: CDR1 MNHNS, CDR2 SASEGT. V lost 6 bases to trimming and J lost 1 base, with 12 bases between them. The CDR3 consists of 14 residues. In DNA form, the CDR3 reads TGTGCCAGCAGCCCGTTCGGGTCCCAAGAGACCCAGTACTTC. Its protein product is CASSPFGSQETQYF.

The J gene is TRBJ1-4, the V gene TRBV28, with 8 bases that match TRBD1. Losses at the gene ends were 2 bases for V and 0 bases for J; bases not matched to a gene: 11. The CDR3 contains 19 residues. CDR1 MDHEN and CDR2 SYDVKM come from the germline V gene. The CDR3, as DNA: TGTGCCAGCAGTTTAGCCGGGACAGGTATCACTGCAACTAATGAAAAACTGTTTTTT. Its translation: CASSLAGTGITATNEKLFF. The entire variable domain, with the rest obtained from reference TRBV28 and TRBJ1-4, is as follows: DVKVTQSSRYLVKRTGEKVFLECVQDMDHENMFWYRQDPGLGLRLIYFSYDVKMKEKGDIPEGYSVSREKKERFSLILESASTNQTSMYLCASSLAGTGITATNEKLFFGSGTQLSVL.

This chain connects TRBV28 to TRBJ2-7; the D gene is possibly TRBD2 (5 bases). Germline CDR1 MDHEN, CDR2 SYDVKM. The CDR3 sequence is 15 residues long. V shed 4 bases and J shed 2 bases, with 15 bases lying between them. The CDR3 DNA reads as TGTGCCAGCAGTTCTGCCGGGGTCTCGACCTACGAGCAGTACTTC. Amino acids: CASSSAGVSTYEQYF.

Of note for this clone: Other DNA sequences in this specimen translate into the identical CDR3. The V call is TRBV18, the J call TRBJ2-5; D uncertain. Germline CDR1 KGHSH, CDR2 LQKENI. CDR3 length: 12 residues. The ends were cut back, 3 bases at V and 5 bases at J, with 7 bases in the middle. CDR3 in amino acids: CASSPGPETQYF. CDR3 DNA: TGTGCCAGCTCACCGGGTCCGGAGACCCAGTACTTC.

The chain is built from TRBV5-1 and TRBJ2-1; either TRBD1 or TRBD2 may supply D (6 bases each). The V and J ends lost 6 bases and 2 bases respectively, with 12 bases between them. The CDR3 is made up of 14 amino acids. Germline values: CDR1 SGHRS, CDR2 YFSETQ. As DNA, the CDR3 is TGCGCCAGCACCCCGGGGGCACCCTACAATGAGCAGTTCTTC. Amino acid sequence: CASTPGAPYNEQFF.

The table lists this clone with a few counts. This chain connects TRBV28 to TRBJ2-1; 10 nucleotides line up with TRBD2. CDR1 and CDR2 (germline): MDHEN, SYDVKM. Unmatched junction bases numbered 5, after V lost 4 bases and J lost 8 bases. The CDR3 length is 14 residues. CDR3 in amino acids: CASSWSSGRHEQFF. The CDR3, as DNA: TGTGCCAGCAGTTGGTCTAGCGGGAGACATGAGCAGTTCTTC.

This chain uses TRBV7-3 with TRBJ2-5; TRBD2 matches 10 bases. Trimming took 2 bases from V and 5 from J; bases not matched to a gene: 5. This CDR3 has 15 amino acids. The germline gives CDR1 SGHTA, CDR2 FQGTGA. The DNA for the CDR3 is TGTGCCAGCAGCTTATTAGCGGGAGGCGACGAGACCCAGTACTTC. This translates into CASSLLAGGDETQYF.

The rearrangement uses TRBV5-1 and TRBJ2-4, with 8 bases lining up with TRBD1. V lost 0 bases and J lost 8; bases outside the gene matches: 10. From germline, CDR1 is SGHRS and CDR2 YFSETQ. The CDR3 runs 16 residues. As DNA, the CDR3 is TGCGCCAGCAGCTTGGCCGGGCAGGGGGCGCTGGACATTCAGTACTTC. Protein sequence: CASSLAGQGALDIQYF.

The DNA of the CDR3 is TGTGCCAGCAGTGAATTGGCGGGATTAGGGTATACGCAGTATTTT. It yields the protein CASSELAGLGYTQYF. The rearrangement uses TRBV6-1 and TRBJ2-3; D perhaps matches TRBD2 (6 bases). V was pared by 2 bases and J by 7 bases, with 16 bases between. Germline loops: CDR1 MNHNS, CDR2 SASEGT. This CDR3 spans 15 amino acids.

This chain uses TRBV7-7 with TRBJ2-2; 7 bases are shared with TRBD2. The CDR3 runs to 16 residues. The V gene's germline CDR1 is SSHAT and CDR2 FNYEAQ (reference sequence). V was clipped by 3 bases and J by 3 bases; unmatched bases: 7. The DNA for the CDR3 is TGTGCCAGCAGCTTTCTTGCGGGAGTGGACACCGGGGAGCTGTTTTTT. This translates into CASSFLAGVDTGELFF.

The chain uses TRBV5-1 and TRBJ2-7; 10 nucleotides agree with TRBD1. Per germline, CDR1 SGHRS and CDR2 YFSETQ. The CDR3 is 13 residues long. The J segment lost 6 bases and the V segment lost 4 bases, leaving 4 bases of the junction unmatched. As DNA, the CDR3 is TGCGCCAGCAGCCCCTGGACAGGGGGCGAGCAGTACTTC. This gives the protein CASSPWTGGEQYF.

This clone turned up a few times. Additional DNA sequences in this sample encode the identical CDR3. V usage is TRBV5-4 and J usage is TRBJ2-3; 14 bases line up with TRBD2. Germline CDR1 is SGHNT and CDR2 is YYREEE (reference sequence). The ends lost 4 bases at V and 3 bases at J; junction bases unmatched: 4. The CDR3 sequence is 16 residues long. CDR3 region: CASSTGLAGVTDTQYF. The CDR3 region has the DNA TGTGCCAGCAGCACGGGACTAGCGGGAGTAACAGATACGCAGTATTTT.